A selection of T cell receptor beta chains follows, all from one sample in a study of cytotoxic CD8 clonotypes in ibrutinib-treated CLL. Produced via immunoSEQ multiplex PCR; TCRdb's table is partial and in-frame only. The sample holds about 200,000 clones, around 72% seen once. The sequencing here drew on PBMCs, taken after 24 months of ibrutinib treatment. The receptors here all came from a human donor with chronic lymphocytic leukemia. Both conserved end residues are part of each CDR3. The D gene is left open where the match is weak. Some rows have no size entry. The others give once, few or many, or a class for an expanded clone.

J | D | V | size | DNA | CDR3
TRBJ2-7 | . | TRBV6-5 | . | TGTGCCAGCAGTTACTACTTCGAGCAGTACTTC | CASSYYFEQYF
TRBJ1-2 | . | TRBV18 | . | TGTGCCAGCTCACGGAATAGACAGGCTCCTGACGGGGGCTACACCTTC | CASSRNRQAPDGGYTF
TRBJ2-7 | TRBD2 | TRBV10-3 | once | TGTGCCATCAGACCACTAGCGGGAGGGTTCTACGAGCAGTACTTC | CAIRPLAGGFYEQYF
TRBJ2-5 | . | TRBV9 | . | TGTGCCAGCAGCGTAGATCATTCACGGTGGGAGACCCAGTACTTC | CASSVDHSRWETQYF
TRBJ2-7 | . | TRBV6-5 | once | TGTGCCAGCAGCGTTAATACCCTCTCCTACGAGCAGTACTTC | CASSVNTLSYEQYF
TRBJ2-5 | TRBD1 | TRBV19 | . | TGTGCCAGTAGCGCCCGGGACAGGGGCGATGAGACCCAGTACTTC | CASSARDRGDETQYF
TRBJ2-2 | . | TRBV4-2 | . | TGTGCCAGCAGCCCCCCGCGTTCGGGAACCGGGGAGCTGTTTTTT | CASSPPRSGTGELFF
TRBJ1-3 | . | TRBV5-1 | . | TGCGCCAGCAGCCTAGAGGGGAACACCATATATTTT | CASSLEGNTIYF
TRBJ2-3 | . | TRBV7-8 | . | TGTGCCAGCAGCTTGACTTCGGCTTATAGCACAGATACGCAGTATTTT | CASSLTSAYSTDTQYF
TRBJ2-2 | . | TRBV6-1 | . | TGTGCCACCGGGCGCGCGTGGACCGGGGAGCTGTTTTTT | CATGRAWTGELFF
TRBJ2-3 | . | TRBV6-4 | . | TGTGCCAGCAGAGGACCAGGGACAGATACGCAGTATTTT | CASRGPGTDTQYF
TRBJ2-1 | TRBD2 | TRBV7-9 | . | TGTGCCAGCAGCTTAGCGTACCTAGCGGGAGTTCGGTACAATGAGCAGTTCTTC | CASSLAYLAGVRYNEQFF
TRBJ1-2 | . | TRBV6-1 | . | TGTGCCAGCAGTGAGTCTTCAACTAACTATGGCTACACCTTC | CASSESSTNYGYTF
TRBJ2-7 | TRBD2 | TRBV6-1 | few | TGTGCCAGCACCGGGACTAGCGGGCTGCACTACGAGCAGTACTTC | CASTGTSGLHYEQYF
TRBJ1-5 | TRBD1 | TRBV18 | . | TGTGCCAGCTCGCGAGGGGGCGCGGACAATCAGCCCCAGCATTTT | CASSRGGADNQPQHF
TRBJ1-5 | . | TRBV6-6 | . | TGTGCCAGCAGTTACCCAGACAATCAGCCCCAGCATTTT | CASSYPDNQPQHF
TRBJ2-6 | . | TRBV18 | . | TGTGCCAGCTCACCACAAAATCCAGGGTCCGGGGCCAACGTCCTGACTTTC | CASSPQNPGSGANVLTF
TRBJ2-7 | TRBD2 | TRBV10-2 | . | TGCGCCAGCAGGCAGCTAGCGGAATCCTACGAGCAGTACTTC | CASRQLAESYEQYF
TRBJ2-5 | . | TRBV20-1 | few | TGCAGTGCTAGAGGGGAGACCCAGTACTTC | CSARGETQYF
TRBJ2-1 | TRBD1 | TRBV7-2 | . | TGTGCCAGCAGCGTACAGGGGAAGATCAATGAGCAGTTCTTC | CASSVQGKINEQFF
TRBJ2-7 | TRBD1 | TRBV29-1 | few | TGCAGCGTTCGAGGACAGGGAGGAACCTACGAGCAGTACTTC | CSVRGQGGTYEQYF
TRBJ2-7 | . | TRBV28 | . | TGTGCCAGTAACACTCGGGCGGGCCCCGCCTACGAGCAGTACTTC | CASNTRAGPAYEQYF
TRBJ1-1 | . | TRBV11-3 | . | TGTGCCAGCAGCTTAGATGGACAGAACACTGAAGCTTTCTTT | CASSLDGQNTEAFF
TRBJ2-1 | . | TRBV7-9 | few | TGTGCCAGCGGAATAGGGTTCGCCTACAATGAGCAGTTCTTC | CASGIGFAYNEQFF
TRBJ1-4 | . | TRBV27 | . | TGTGCCAGCAGTTTATCGTTCGGGGTGACGAATGAAAAACTGTTTTTT | CASSLSFGVTNEKLFF
TRBJ1-5 | TRBD1 | TRBV28 | few | TGTGCCAGCAGTAATGCCAGGGGGCAGGTGTTTCAGCCCCAGCATTTT | CASSNARGQVFQPQHF
TRBJ2-5 | TRBD2 | TRBV19 | . | TGTGCCAGTAGCAGACTAGCGGGAGTTAAAGAGACCCAGTACTTC | CASSRLAGVKETQYF
TRBJ2-2 | TRBD2 | TRBV6-4 | . | TGTGCCAGCAGAACCGGGACTAGCGCCGGGGAGCTGTTTTTT | CASRTGTSAGELFF
TRBJ1-2 | TRBD1 | TRBV2 | . | TGTGCCAGCAGTGGGACAGGGGGCTGGTATGGCTACACCTTC | CASSGTGGWYGYTF
TRBJ2-5 | TRBD1 | TRBV6-5 | few | TGTGCCAGCAGTACCCGGACAGGGGGGGAGACCCAGTACTTC | CASSTRTGGETQYF
TRBJ1-4 | . | TRBV10-3 | once | TGTGCCATCAGCCAACTTGGGGTCACTAATGAAAAACTGTTTTTT | CAISQLGVTNEKLFF
TRBJ1-5 | . | TRBV15 | . | TGTGCCACCAGCGATGGACGGGGTCCCCAGCATTTT | CATSDGRGPQHF
TRBJ2-7 | TRBD2 | TRBV7-2 | . | TGTGCCAGCAGCTTAAGAGTCTCCGCGGGAGATTATTTCTACGAGCAGTACTTC | CASSLRVSAGDYFYEQYF